This entry concerns a single TCR beta chain. Its antigen remains undetermined. No base quality information exists; no much larger clone differs at one position. The entry originates in a study of shared clonotypes between healthy human individuals (TCRdb year 2020). A note on the overall study: Three men and a couple of women, aged 18 to 49 years, made up the cohort. Libraries were prepared and TCR repertoires were sequenced by different laboratories using diverse techniques, in order to increase sequencing depth and limit assay-specific biases. The study deeply sequenced blood TCR repertoires of about five healthy adults to estimate repertoire size and the extent of clonotype sharing between individuals. For each donor, three plates each were used for CD4 naive and CD4 memory, two plates were used for CD8 naive, and one plate was used for CD8 memory. Between about 0.94 and 8.9 billion PBMCs per donor were obtained by leukapheresis. Results the study describes overall, beyond this receptor: Naive subsets generally had larger estimated clonotype richness than memory subsets. The genetic and exposure-history diversity represented was limited by the small number of donors. About 5% of naive CD4, around 3.6% of naive CD8, approximately 2.2% of memory CD4, and approximately 0.4% of memory CD8 clonotypes were shared across four donors. Rarefaction of sorted-subset datasets indicated incomplete sequencing despite the large sequencing depth. Clonotypes shared by all four sorted-subset donors showed higher generation probabilities than non-shared clonotypes. Sampling was restricted to blood, and TCR repertoires in tissue are likely to differ from TCR repertoires in blood. Pairwise subsampling indicated that sequencing depth was expected to affect the degree of clonotype sharing among donors.

Donors were healthy HIV-negative adults with no recently reported acute infections or vaccinations. All donors were Caucasian adults living in Nashville, Tennessee, USA. Magnetic negative selection was used to enrich CD4+ T cells, after which naive cells were positively selected on CD45RA and the negative fraction became the memory subset. After blood collection by leukapheresis, PBMCs were isolated using Ficoll-Histopaque density gradient centrifugation and then cryopreserved in the vapor phase of liquid nitrogen. Purity and quantity of every magnetically sorted T cell population were checked by analytical flow cytometry. Genomic DNA was isolated from every sorted fraction and measured by UV absorbance on a Nanodrop 2000c. Its CDR3 holds 15 amino acids, cysteine through phenylalanine. Left in the record is the CDR3 DNA by itself, 45 bases read in frame from the first base. V is reduced by 1 base and J by 0 bases, leaving a spacing of 7 bases between them. The germline V gene (reference sequence) supplies CDR1 SEHNR and CDR2 FQNEAQ.

Using the deep immunoSEQ assay, TCR CDR3 regions were amplified from genomic DNA by multiplex PCR. Genomic DNA extracted from each cell subset was distributed evenly over all wells of several immunoSEQ 96-well plates, and each plate served as one replicate. For sorted subsets, 150 to 250 ng of genomic DNA, equivalent to tens of thousands of T cell genomes, went into each replicate PCR. Purified libraries were quantified with a Qubit 3.0 fluorometer, sized on a Bioanalyzer 2100, and re-quantified with the KAPA Library Quantification kit. Every immunoSEQ 96-well plate was sequenced on a separate single-read 150-cycle Illumina NextSeq 550 flow cell. On the authors' methods: Because the immunoSEQ output held only junctional sequences and lacked quality scores, the filtering could not match the filtering applied to full-length reads. Sequences were annotated with PyIR, a Python wrapper for IgBLAST v1.9, using IMGT germline references to assign V/J genes and CDR3. Any read was removed if the V/J assignment was weak (E-value above 1e-6), the CDR3 was missing, or the read contained stop codons, out-of-frame junctions, or ambiguous translated residues. V3J clonotypes were defined as sequences sharing the same inferred V gene, J gene, and CDR3 amino acid sequence. Percentage overlap between repertoires was computed as shared unique clonotypes divided by the size of the smaller repertoire. Three approaches were used to assess repertoire richness: RTK rarefaction, the Chao1 estimator, and Recon v2.1 estimates of unobserved clonotypes. For all TCRbeta clonotypes obtained by the gDNA method from several donors, generation probabilities were computed with OLGA. TCRdb provides this immuneACCESS table in a form limited to in-frame rearrangements. Some clones are lacking; in checked studies, under half of them reflect an unresolved V gene, and why the rest are absent is not known. V, J and clone size reflect that table, while D and trimming were determined from the DNA. This sample gives 2 million to 3 million clones in total; approximately 93% of them show up just once. Jointly, the top ten make up around 0.4% of the sample.

This clonotype was sampled from a man aged 18 to 30 in good health. Some clones in this sample may be carry-over from other donors' samples. The receptor chain draws on TRBV7-9 and TRBJ1-3; the D gene assignment is ambiguous. The material sequenced was naive CD4+ T cells from PBMCs. Sample cell subset or site, as interpreted from the label and publication: CD45RA+ positively selected. The bases are TGTGCCAGCAGCTTAGAGGTTTACTCTGGAAACACCATATATTTT. Translated, this gives CASSLEVYSGNTIYF.